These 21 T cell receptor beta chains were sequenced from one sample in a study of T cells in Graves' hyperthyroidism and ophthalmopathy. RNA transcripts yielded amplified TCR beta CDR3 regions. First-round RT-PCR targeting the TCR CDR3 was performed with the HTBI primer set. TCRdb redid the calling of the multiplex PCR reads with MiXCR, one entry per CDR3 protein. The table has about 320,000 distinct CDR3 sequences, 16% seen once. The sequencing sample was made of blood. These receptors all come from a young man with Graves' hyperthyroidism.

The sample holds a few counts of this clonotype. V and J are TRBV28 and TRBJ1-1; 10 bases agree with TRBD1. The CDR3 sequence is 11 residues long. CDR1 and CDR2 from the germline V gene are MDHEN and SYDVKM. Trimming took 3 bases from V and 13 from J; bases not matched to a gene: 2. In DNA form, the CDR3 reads TGTGCCAGCAGTTTGGGACAGGGGTATTTCTTT. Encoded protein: CASSLGQGYFF.

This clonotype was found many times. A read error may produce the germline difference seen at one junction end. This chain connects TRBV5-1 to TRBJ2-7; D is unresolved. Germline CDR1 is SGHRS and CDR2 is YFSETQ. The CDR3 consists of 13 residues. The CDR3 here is CASSLDGSYEQYF. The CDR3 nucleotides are TGTGCCAGCAGCCTGGACGGCTCCTACGAGCAGTACTTC.

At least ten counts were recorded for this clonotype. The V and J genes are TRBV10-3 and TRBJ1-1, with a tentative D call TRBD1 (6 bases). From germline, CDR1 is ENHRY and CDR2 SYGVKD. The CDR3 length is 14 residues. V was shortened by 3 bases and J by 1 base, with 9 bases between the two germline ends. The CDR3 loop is CAISDKQGNTEAFF. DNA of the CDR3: TGTGCCATCAGTGACAAACAGGGGAACACTGAAGCTTTCTTT.

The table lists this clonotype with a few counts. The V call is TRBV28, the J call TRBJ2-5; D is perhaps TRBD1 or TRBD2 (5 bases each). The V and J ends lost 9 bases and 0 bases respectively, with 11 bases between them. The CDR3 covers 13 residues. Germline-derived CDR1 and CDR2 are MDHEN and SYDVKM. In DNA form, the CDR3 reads TGTGCCAGTGGGACCCTGTACCAAGAGACCCAGTACTTC. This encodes CASGTLYQETQYF.

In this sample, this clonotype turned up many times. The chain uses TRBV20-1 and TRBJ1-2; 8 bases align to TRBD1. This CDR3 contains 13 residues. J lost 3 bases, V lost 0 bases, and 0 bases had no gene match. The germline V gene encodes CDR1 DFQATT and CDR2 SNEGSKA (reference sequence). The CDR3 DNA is TGCAGTGCTAGAGAACAGGGGGACTATGGCTACACCTTC. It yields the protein CSAREQGDYGYTF.

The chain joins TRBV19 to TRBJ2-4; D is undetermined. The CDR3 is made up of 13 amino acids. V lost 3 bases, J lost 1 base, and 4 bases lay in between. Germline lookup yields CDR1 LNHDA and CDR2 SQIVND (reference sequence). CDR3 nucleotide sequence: TGTGCCAGTAGTATCGGGGCCAAAAACATTCAGTACTTC. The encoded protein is CASSIGAKNIQYF.

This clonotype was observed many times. CDR3 bases: TGTGCCATACGGGACGGCAATCAGCCCCAGCATTTT. This sequence encodes CAIRDGNQPQHF. The rearrangement links TRBV28 to TRBJ1-5, with a weak D call TRBD1 (5 bases). The germline V gene encodes CDR1 MDHEN and CDR2 SYDVKM. The CDR3 has 12 amino acids. With 10 bases removed from V and 2 bases from J, the gap between germline ends came to 9 bases.

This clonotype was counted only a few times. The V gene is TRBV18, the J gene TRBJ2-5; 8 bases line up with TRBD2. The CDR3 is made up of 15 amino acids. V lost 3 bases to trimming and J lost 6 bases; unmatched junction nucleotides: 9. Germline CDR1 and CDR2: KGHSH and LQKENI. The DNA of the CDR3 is TGTGCCAGCTCACCTCCCGGGACTAGTTTAAAGACCCAGTACTTC. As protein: CASSPPGTSLKTQYF.

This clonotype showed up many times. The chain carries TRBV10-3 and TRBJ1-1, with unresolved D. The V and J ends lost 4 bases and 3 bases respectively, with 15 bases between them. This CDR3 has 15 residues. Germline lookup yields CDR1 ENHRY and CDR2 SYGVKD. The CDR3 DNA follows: TGTGCCATCAGTGGGTCGAGGGATGCGGACACTGAAGCTTTCTTT. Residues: CAISGSRDADTEAFF.

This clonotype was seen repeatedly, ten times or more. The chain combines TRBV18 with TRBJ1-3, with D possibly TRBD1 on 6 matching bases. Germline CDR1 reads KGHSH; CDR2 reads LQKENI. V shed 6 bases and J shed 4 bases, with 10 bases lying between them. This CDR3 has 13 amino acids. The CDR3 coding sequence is TGTGCCAGCTCGGACAGTCACGGAAACACCATATATTTT. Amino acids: CASSDSHGNTIYF.

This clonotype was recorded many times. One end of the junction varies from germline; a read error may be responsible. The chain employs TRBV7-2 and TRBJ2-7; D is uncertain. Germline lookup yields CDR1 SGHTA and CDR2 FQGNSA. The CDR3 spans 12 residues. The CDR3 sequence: CASSPTGYGQYF. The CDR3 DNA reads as TGTGCCAGCAGCCCGACTGGTTACGGGCAGTACTTC.

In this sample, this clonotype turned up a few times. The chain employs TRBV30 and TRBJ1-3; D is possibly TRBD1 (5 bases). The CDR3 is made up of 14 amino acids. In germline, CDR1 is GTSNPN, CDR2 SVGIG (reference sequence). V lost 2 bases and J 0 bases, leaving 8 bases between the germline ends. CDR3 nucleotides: TGTGCCTGGAGTTCCGGGGCCTCTGGAAACACCATATATTTT. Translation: CAWSSGASGNTIYF.

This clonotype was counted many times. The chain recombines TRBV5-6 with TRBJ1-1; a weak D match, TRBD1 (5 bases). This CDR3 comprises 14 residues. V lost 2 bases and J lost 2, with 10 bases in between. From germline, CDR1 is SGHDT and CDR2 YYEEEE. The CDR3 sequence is CASSFRGINTEAFF. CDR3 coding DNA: TGTGCCAGCAGCTTTCGGGGGATCAACACTGAAGCTTTCTTT.

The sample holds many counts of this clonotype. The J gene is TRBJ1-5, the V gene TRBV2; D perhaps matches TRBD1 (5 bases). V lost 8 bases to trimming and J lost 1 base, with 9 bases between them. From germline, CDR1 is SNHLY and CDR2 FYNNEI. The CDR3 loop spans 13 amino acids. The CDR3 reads CASQGESNQPQHF. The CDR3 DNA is TGTGCCAGCCAAGGGGAGAGCAATCAGCCCCAGCATTTT.

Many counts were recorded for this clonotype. This CDR3 reads CASSLYDGGYEQYF. The CDR3 DNA reads as TGTGCCAGCAGTTTATACGATGGAGGGTACGAGCAGTACTTC. The rearrangement uses TRBV27 and TRBJ2-7, with D possibly TRBD2 on 6 matching bases. The V gene's germline CDR1 is MNHEY and CDR2 SMNVEV (reference sequence). The CDR3 extends over 14 amino acids. Trimming shortened V by 1 base and J by 4 bases, and 11 bases separated the two germline ends.

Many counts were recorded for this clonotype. The CDR3 sequence is CSARDPGQPINYGYTF. CDR3 bases: TGCAGTGCTAGAGATCCCGGACAGCCGATTAACTATGGCTACACCTTC. V and J are TRBV20-1 and TRBJ1-2, with D tentatively TRBD1 (6 bases). The CDR3 is 16 residues long. The germline V gene has CDR1 DFQATT and CDR2 SNEGSKA (reference sequence). The V and J ends lost 0 bases and 1 base respectively, with 15 bases between them.

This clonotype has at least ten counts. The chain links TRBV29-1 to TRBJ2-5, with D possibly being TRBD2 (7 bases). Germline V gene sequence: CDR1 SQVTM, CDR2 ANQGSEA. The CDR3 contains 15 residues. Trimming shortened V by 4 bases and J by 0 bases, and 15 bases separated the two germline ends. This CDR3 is CSVGGGGAYQETQYF. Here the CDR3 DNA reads TGCAGCGTTGGGGGCGGGGGCGCGTACCAAGAGACCCAGTACTTC.

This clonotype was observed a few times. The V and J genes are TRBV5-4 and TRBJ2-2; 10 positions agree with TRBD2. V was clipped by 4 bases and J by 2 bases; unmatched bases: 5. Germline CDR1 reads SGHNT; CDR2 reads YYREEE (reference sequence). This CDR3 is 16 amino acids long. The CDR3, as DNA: TGTGCCAGCAGCAACGGACTAGCGGTAAACACCGGGGAGCTGTTTTTT. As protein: CASSNGLAVNTGELFF.

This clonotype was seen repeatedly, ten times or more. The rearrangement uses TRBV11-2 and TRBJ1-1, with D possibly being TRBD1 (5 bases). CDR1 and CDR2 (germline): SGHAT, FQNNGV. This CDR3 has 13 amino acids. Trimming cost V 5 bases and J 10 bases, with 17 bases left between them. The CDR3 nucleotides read TGTGCCAGCAGCCCTCGGGACCGTGGGAGAGCTTTCTTT. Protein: CASSPRDRGRAFF.

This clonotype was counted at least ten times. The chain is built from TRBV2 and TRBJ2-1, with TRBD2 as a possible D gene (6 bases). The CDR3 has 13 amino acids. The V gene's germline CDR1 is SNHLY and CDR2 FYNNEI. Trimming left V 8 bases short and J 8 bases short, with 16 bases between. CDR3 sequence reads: CASRLVPADEQFF. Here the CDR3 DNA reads TGTGCCAGCCGACTAGTCCCAGCCGATGAGCAGTTCTTC.

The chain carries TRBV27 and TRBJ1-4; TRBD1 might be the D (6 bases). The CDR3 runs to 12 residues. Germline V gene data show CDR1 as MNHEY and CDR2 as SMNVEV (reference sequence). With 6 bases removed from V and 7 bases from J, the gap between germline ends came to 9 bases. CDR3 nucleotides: TGTGCCAGCAGGGACAGTATTGAAAAACTGTTTTTT. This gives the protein CASRDSIEKLFF.